The 19 T cell receptor beta chains below all came from one sample that was sequenced in a study of control samples from healthy donors and cancer patients. Libraries were prepared by immunoSEQ multiplex PCR; TCRdb keeps only in-frame clonotypes and omits some of them. This sample has just over 80,000 clones, with approximately 89% found just once. Sequences were obtained from blood. These receptor sequences come from a man aged 50 to 59 in good health.

V usage is TRBV3-1 (or the pseudogene TRBV3-2) and J usage is TRBJ1-6, with 7 nucleotides matching TRBD1. Per the germline V gene, CDR1 is LGHDT and CDR2 is YNNKEL (reference sequence). V shed 2 bases, J shed 8 bases, and the junction held 3 bases outside the gene matches. CDR3 length equals 14 residues. CDR3 protein: CASSQSGGYSPLHF. The CDR3 DNA follows: TGTGCCAGCAGCCAATCAGGGGGTTATTCACCCCTCCACTTT.

The chain links TRBV5-1 to TRBJ2-3; the D is unclear. Between the trimmed V and J ends, which lost 0 bases and 5 bases, there was a span of 7 bases. The CDR3 is 13 residues long. Germline V gene lookup returns CDR1 SGHRS and CDR2 YFSETQ. CDR3 DNA sequence: TGCGCCAGCAGCTTGGAAGTTTTAGATACGCAGTATTTT. Its translation: CASSLEVLDTQYF.

J is TRBJ2-1 and V is TRBV9; 8 nucleotides align to TRBD2. With 2 bases clipped from V and 4 bases from J, the junction kept 5 bases outside the gene matches. CDR3 length: 15 amino acids. Germline assignment: CDR1 SGDLS and CDR2 YYNGEE. CDR3 loop: CASSVSTSGYNEQFF. The CDR3 DNA reads as TGTGCCAGCAGCGTTTCAACTAGCGGATACAATGAGCAGTTCTTC.

The genes are TRBV3-1 (or the pseudogene TRBV3-2) and TRBJ1-4; D call uncertain. V was trimmed by 5 bases and J by 7 bases, leaving 17 bases between them. The CDR3 totals 15 residues. Per germline, CDR1 LGHDT and CDR2 YNNKEL (reference sequence). CDR3 DNA sequence: TGTGCCAGCAGCATAGATACTCCCGGTATTGAAAAACTGTTTTTT. As protein: CASSIDTPGIEKLFF.

The chain is built from TRBV5-8 and TRBJ1-6; 8 bases match TRBD1. The germline gives CDR1 SGHTS, CDR2 YDEGEE. V trimming: 7 bases; J trimming: 4 bases; junction bases outside the gene matches: 10. This CDR3 has 16 residues. The DNA for the CDR3 is TGTGCCAGCCCCCCAGGACAGGGAAAGTATAATTCACCCCTCCACTTT. Its protein product is CASPPGQGKYNSPLHF.

The chain recombines TRBV7-9 with TRBJ1-2; TRBD1 is a possible D gene (6 bases). Germline V CDR1 and CDR2: SEHNR, FQNEAQ (reference sequence). Between the trimmed V and J ends, which lost 4 bases and 2 bases, there was a span of 14 bases. The CDR3 consists of 15 residues. CDR3 protein: CASSYSGESNYGYTF. The DNA for the CDR3 is TGTGCCAGCAGCTACTCAGGGGAATCCAACTATGGCTACACCTTC. Full variable domain (rest looked up from reference TRBV7-9 and TRBJ1-2): DTGVSQNPRHKITKRGQNVTFRCDPISEHNRLYWYRQTLGQGPEFLTYFQNEAQLEKSRLLSDRFSAERPKGSFSTLEIQRTEQGDSAMYLCASSYSGESNYGYTFGSGTRLTVV.

This chain joins TRBV7-9 and TRBJ1-6, with D unresolved. V lost 5 bases to trimming and J lost 7 bases, with 12 bases between them. Germline V gives CDR1 SEHNR, CDR2 FQNEAQ (reference sequence). This CDR3 has 14 residues. The CDR3 region has the DNA TGTGCCAGCAGCGAGACCGCGGTGAATTCACCCCTCCACTTT. This encodes CASSETAVNSPLHF. Using reference TRBV7-9 and TRBJ1-6 for the parts outside the CDR3, the full variable domain is DTGVSQNPRHKITKRGQNVTFRCDPISEHNRLYWYRQTLGQGPEFLTYFQNEAQLEKSRLLSDRFSAERPKGSFSTLEIQRTEQGDSAMYLCASSETAVNSPLHFGNGTRLTVT.

The genes are TRBV2 and TRBJ2-2; TRBD1 is a possible D gene (5 bases). V was clipped by 6 bases and J by 1 base, with 12 bases between them. The CDR3 is 15 amino acids. CDR1 and CDR2 from the germline V gene are SNHLY and FYNNEI. The CDR3 reads CASSGRTRNTGELFF. The CDR3 nucleotides are TGTGCCAGCAGCGGCCGGACACGGAACACCGGGGAGCTGTTTTTT. Filled out from reference TRBV2 and TRBJ2-2, the complete variable domain reads EPEVTQTPSHQVTQMGQEVILRCVPISNHLYFYWYRQILGQKVEFLVSFYNNEISEKSEIFDDQFSVERPDGSNFTLKIRSTKLEDSAMYFCASSGRTRNTGELFFGEGSRLTVL.

The CDR3: CASSLARVSEKLFF. CDR3 in DNA: TGTGCCAGCAGCTTAGCCCGGGTGTCTGAAAAACTGTTTTTT. The chain links TRBV11-3 to TRBJ1-4; D is undetermined. CDR1 and CDR2 (germline): SGHNT, YENEEA. CDR3 length: 14 residues. V was pared by 1 base and J by 7 bases, with 10 bases between. Full variable domain (outside the CDR3, taken from reference TRBV11-3 and TRBJ1-4): EAGVVQSPRYKIIEKKQPVAFWCNPISGHNTLYWYLQNLGQGPELLIRYENEEAVDDSQLPKDRFSAERLKGVDSTLKIQPAELGDSAVYLCASSLARVSEKLFFGSGTQLSVL.

The chain couples TRBV9 to TRBJ2-3; 9 nucleotides agree with TRBD2. This CDR3 has 15 residues. Germline V gene data show CDR1 as SGDLS and CDR2 as YYNGEE. V trimming: 2 bases; J trimming: 4 bases; junction bases outside the gene matches: 5. CDR3 in amino acids: CASSVAGGPADTQYF. For the CDR3, the DNA is TGTGCCAGCAGCGTGGCGGGGGGGCCGGCAGATACGCAGTATTTT.

The rearrangement uses TRBV5-4 and TRBJ2-2; a possible D gene is TRBD2 (6 bases). Germline V gives CDR1 SGHNT, CDR2 YYREEE (reference sequence). With 2 bases removed from V and 6 bases from J, the gap between germline ends came to 11 bases. The CDR3 is 14 residues long. The CDR3 DNA sequence: TGTGCCAGCAGCTTCATAGGGGAGGCCGGGGAGCTGTTTTTT. Translation: CASSFIGEAGELFF.

The V gene is TRBV27, the J gene TRBJ2-7; the match to TRBD2 covers 7 bases. CDR3 length equals 14 residues. Germline V gene lookup returns CDR1 MNHEY and CDR2 SMNVEV (reference sequence). The trim removed 6 bases at V and 7 bases at J, leaving 12 bases unmatched. The CDR3: CASSDQAGREEQYF. The CDR3 nucleotides are TGTGCCAGCAGCGACCAGGCAGGGAGGGAGGAGCAGTACTTC.

This chain joins TRBV2 and TRBJ2-7; no clear D gene. Trimming cost V 5 bases and J 2 bases, with 25 bases left between them. Germline V gene lookup returns CDR1 SNHLY and CDR2 FYNNEI. The CDR3 has 18 amino acids. The CDR3 region has the DNA TGTGCCAGCAGTCCTTATACGAGACATCCGGAAAAACCCTACGAGCAGTACTTC. Its translation is CASSPYTRHPEKPYEQYF.

The chain uses TRBV19 and TRBJ2-5; D remains unclear. The V end lost 5 bases, the J end lost 0 bases, and 10 bases lay between the germline ends. CDR3 length equals 14 residues. The germline V gene encodes CDR1 LNHDA and CDR2 SQIVND (reference sequence). CDR3 DNA: TGTGCCAGTAGTGGTAGGGCAGACCAAGAGACCCAGTACTTC. Translated, it gives CASSGRADQETQYF.

The genes are TRBV6-5 and TRBJ1-1; 9 bases fit TRBD1. CDR3 length: 15 amino acids. Germline V CDR1 and CDR2: MNHEY, SVGAGI. V shed 6 bases and J 1 base; nucleotides not matched to a gene: 6. CDR3 region: CASRGQGTANTEAFF. The CDR3 bases are TGTGCCAGCAGGGGACAGGGAACGGCGAACACTGAAGCTTTCTTT.

The V gene is TRBV27, the J gene TRBJ1-2, with a weak D call TRBD1 (6 bases). Germline V lookup: CDR1 MNHEY, CDR2 SMNVEV (reference sequence). CDR3 length: 15 residues. V was shortened by 5 bases and J by 5 bases, with 18 bases between the two germline ends. The CDR3: CASSVASGHQYGYTF. For the CDR3, the DNA is TGTGCCAGCAGTGTAGCATCGGGACACCAATATGGCTACACCTTC.

The V call is TRBV9, the J call TRBJ2-3; maybe TRBD1 (6 bases). Germline V CDR1 and CDR2: SGDLS, YYNGEE. Trimming took off 4 bases at V and 2 bases at J, with 14 bases between the two ends. The CDR3 runs 15 residues. The CDR3, as DNA: TGTGCCAGCAGCAACTCGGCAGGGGCCACAGATACGCAGTATTTT. Translation: CASSNSAGATDTQYF.

CDR3 sequence: CASSHTTGLDEKLFF. CDR3 bases: TGTGCCAGCAGCCATACGACAGGGTTGGATGAAAAACTGTTTTTT. The V and J genes are TRBV14 and TRBJ1-4; 7 bases line up with TRBD1. The germline V gene has CDR1 SGHDN and CDR2 FVKESK. CDR3 length: 15 amino acids. J lost 6 bases, V lost 3 bases, and 7 bases had no gene match. Full variable domain (rest looked up from reference TRBV14 and TRBJ1-4): EAGVTQFPSHSVIEKGQTVTLRCDPISGHDNLYWYRRVMGKEIKFLLHFVKESKQDESGMPNNRFLAERTGGTYSTLKVQPAELEDSGVYFCASSHTTGLDEKLFFGSGTQLSVL.

The chain has TRBV5-6 and TRBJ1-2; 9 bases match TRBD1. CDR1 is SGHDT, CDR2 YYEEEE, per germline. V shed 3 bases and J 5 bases; nucleotides not matched to a gene: 5. The CDR3 sequence is 14 residues long. The CDR3: CASSYTGGGYGYTF. CDR3 sequence (DNA): TGTGCCAGCAGCTATACAGGGGGCGGTTATGGCTACACCTTC.